Listed here are 11 T cell receptor beta chains from one sample, sequenced in a study of CD4 T cells in relation to SARS-CoV-2 and coronaviruses. The unexposed donors gave CD4+ T cells in about 2011-2018, prior to COVID-19. The cells were cultured for approximately 10 days before CD4+ T cells were isolated. Antigens for these TCRs are unknown. This table comes from immunoSEQ multiplex PCR, and its TCRdb copy is limited to in-frame clones, with some not included. The sample carries about 22,000 clones, roughly 72% recorded once. The source material was CD4+ T cells from PBMCs, cultured in vitro. The receptors derive from a human donor in good health.

This clone was seen a few times. The chain joins TRBV5-4 to TRBJ1-2; 7 nucleotides align to TRBD1. The CDR3 loop spans 14 amino acids. V dropped 2 bases and J dropped 0; count of bases not matched to a gene: 1. The germline V gene encodes CDR1 SGHNT and CDR2 YYREEE (reference sequence). The CDR3 coding sequence is TGTGCCAGCAGCTTCGGACAGGCTAACTATGGCTACACCTTC. It specifies CASSFGQANYGYTF.

The chain couples TRBV10-3 to TRBJ1-1; 11 bases match TRBD1. The CDR3 extends over 16 amino acids. Trimming took 7 bases from V and 3 from J; bases not matched to a gene: 10. Per germline, CDR1 ENHRY and CDR2 SYGVKD. DNA for the CDR3: TGTGCCATCACTGGGACAGGGGGTTTTGGGGACACTGAAGCTTTCTTT. Translation gives CAITGTGGFGDTEAFF.

This CDR3 is CASSISWTGRMNTEAFF. For the CDR3, the DNA is TGTGCCAGCAGCATTAGTTGGACTGGGCGGATGAACACTGAAGCTTTCTTT. The chain has TRBV7-2 and TRBJ1-1; the D is unclear. This CDR3 is built from 17 residues. CDR1 is SGHTA, CDR2 FQGNSA, per germline. The V end lost 5 bases, the J end lost 0 bases, and 19 bases lay between the germline ends.

In DNA form, the CDR3 reads TGTGCCAGCAGTTTATTGACCCGGACAGGGGACGACAATCAGCCCCAGCATTTT. This encodes CASSLLTRTGDDNQPQHF. J is TRBJ1-5 and V is TRBV27; 9 nucleotides match TRBD1. V lost 1 base, J lost 3 bases, and 10 bases stayed unmatched. The germline gives CDR1 MNHEY, CDR2 SMNVEV (reference sequence). The CDR3 is 18 residues long.

This chain connects TRBV14 to TRBJ1-2; maybe TRBD1 (6 bases). The germline V and J ends were trimmed by 4 bases and 8 bases, with 14 bases remaining between them. CDR3 length: 13 residues. Germline CDR1 reads SGHDN; CDR2 reads FVKESK. In DNA, the CDR3 is TGTGCCAGCAGCCGTGACAGGAAAGGCGGCTACACCTTC. Residues: CASSRDRKGGYTF. The variable domain in full, completed from reference TRBV14 and TRBJ1-2, reads EAGVTQFPSHSVIEKGQTVTLRCDPISGHDNLYWYRRVMGKEIKFLLHFVKESKQDESGMPNNRFLAERTGGTYSTLKVQPAELEDSGVYFCASSRDRKGGYTFGSGTRLTVV.

This clone was counted only a few times. This chain uses TRBV6-5 with TRBJ1-2; weak D call: TRBD1 (5 bases). There are 14 residues in the CDR3. The germline V gene has CDR1 MNHEY and CDR2 SVGAGI. Trimming removed 7 bases from V and 2 bases from J, with 14 bases in between. The CDR3 protein is CASTGTTGNYGYTF. CDR3 DNA: TGTGCCAGCACAGGGACGACCGGAAACTATGGCTACACCTTC.

This chain uses TRBV4-1 with TRBJ2-5; D is perhaps TRBD1 (5 bases). Germline lookup yields CDR1 MGHRA and CDR2 YSYEKL. Trimming shortened V by 4 bases and J by 5 bases, and 14 bases separated the two germline ends. CDR3 length: 14 residues. CDR3 bases: TGCGCCAGCAGCCCTCGAGGCAGGGCGGAGACCCAGTACTTC. It encodes CASSPRGRAETQYF.

The rearrangement joins TRBV6-2 or TRBV6-3 to TRBJ2-5; 8 bases are a match to TRBD1. The CDR3 loop spans 16 amino acids. The V gene's germline CDR1 is MNHEY and CDR2 SVGEGT. J lost 4 bases, V lost 0 bases, and 7 bases had no gene match. For the CDR3, the DNA is TGTGCCAGCAGTTACTCTCGGACAGGGATCCGAGAGACCCAGTACTTC. This sequence encodes CASSYSRTGIRETQYF.

CDR3 sequence: CASSAQRMNTEAFF. Written as DNA, the CDR3 is TGTGCCAGCAGTGCCCAGCGGATGAACACTGAAGCTTTCTTT. The rearrangement joins TRBV2 to TRBJ1-1, with unresolved D. The CDR3 loop spans 14 amino acids. Trimming cost V 4 bases and J 0 bases, with 9 bases left between them. Germline lookup yields CDR1 SNHLY and CDR2 FYNNEI.

CDR3 DNA: TGTGCCAGCAGCAGGACGGCGGGGCAAGAGACCCAGTACTTC. This codes for CASSRTAGQETQYF. The V call is TRBV5-6, the J call TRBJ2-5; D perhaps matches TRBD2 (6 bases). The germline gives CDR1 SGHDT, CDR2 YYEEEE. The CDR3 covers 14 residues. V shed 4 bases and J shed 2 bases, with 12 bases lying between them.

V and J are TRBV11-2 and TRBJ1-1; D unresolved. Germline lookup yields CDR1 SGHAT and CDR2 FQNNGV. V was shortened by 4 bases and J by 4 bases, with 10 bases between the two germline ends. The CDR3 is made up of 13 amino acids. CDR3 loop: CASSSLRSTEAFF. In nucleotides, the CDR3 is TGTGCCAGCAGCTCCCTCCGGTCCACTGAAGCTTTCTTT.